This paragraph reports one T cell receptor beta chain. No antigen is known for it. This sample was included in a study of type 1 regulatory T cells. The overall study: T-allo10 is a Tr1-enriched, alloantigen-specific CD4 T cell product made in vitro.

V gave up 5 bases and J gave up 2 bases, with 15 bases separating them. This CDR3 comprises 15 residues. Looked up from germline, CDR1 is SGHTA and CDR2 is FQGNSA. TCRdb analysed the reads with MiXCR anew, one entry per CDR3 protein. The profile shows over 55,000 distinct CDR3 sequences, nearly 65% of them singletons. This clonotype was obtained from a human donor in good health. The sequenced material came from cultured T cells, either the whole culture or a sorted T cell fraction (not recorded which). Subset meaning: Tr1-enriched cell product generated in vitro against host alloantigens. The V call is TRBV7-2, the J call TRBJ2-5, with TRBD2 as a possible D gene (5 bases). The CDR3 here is CASSASIGPQETQYF. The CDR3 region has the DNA TGTGCCAGCAGCGCTAGCATAGGACCTCAAGAGACCCAGTACTTC.